The rows below give T cell receptor beta chains drawn from one sample of a study of cytomegalovirus exposure and HLA in healthy donors. Clones were read by immunoSEQ multiplex PCR, and TCRdb kept only the in-frame ones, dropping some. The sample has about 120,000 clones; roughly 90% are singletons. Input material: PBMCs. The receptors shown here come from a woman aged 18-35 years in good health and CMV-seropositive. Each CDR3 is given with its conserved first and last residue.

j_call: TRBJ2-2
v_call: TRBV27
cdr3_aa: CASSRITGGNTGELFF

j_call: TRBJ2-7
v_call: TRBV11-2
cdr3_aa: CASTRDRAVEQYF

j_call: TRBJ1-2
v_call: TRBV7-8
cdr3_aa: CASSSQAGLYGYTF

j_call: TRBJ2-1
v_call: TRBV2
cdr3_aa: CASRPGGNEQFF

j_call: TRBJ1-1
v_call: TRBV6-5
cdr3_aa: CASSDPGQGAVAFF

j_call: TRBJ2-7
v_call: TRBV9
cdr3_aa: CASSVGLAGGPSSYEQYF

j_call: TRBJ2-7
v_call: TRBV5-1
cdr3_aa: CASSLEARTYEQYF

j_call: TRBJ1-1
v_call: TRBV20-1
cdr3_aa: CSATRVPEAFF

j_call: TRBJ2-3
v_call: TRBV5-1
cdr3_aa: CASSFLGATEDTQYF

j_call: TRBJ2-7
v_call: TRBV19
cdr3_aa: CASSSSGSSHMAFPDEQYF

j_call: TRBJ1-4
v_call: TRBV6-5
cdr3_aa: CASSYTGRMNEKLFF

j_call: TRBJ1-1
v_call: TRBV2
cdr3_aa: CASSEGGGTEAFF

j_call: TRBJ2-1
v_call: TRBV18
cdr3_aa: CASSPRRGAENNEQFF

j_call: TRBJ1-1
v_call: TRBV7-9
cdr3_aa: CASSIRVNTEAFF

j_call: TRBJ2-5
v_call: TRBV18
cdr3_aa: CASSPQGLAGGPRETQYF

j_call: TRBJ1-1
v_call: TRBV9
cdr3_aa: CASSVGGDGTEAFF

j_call: TRBJ1-1
v_call: TRBV28
cdr3_aa: CASSTGTGGTEAFF

j_call: TRBJ1-2
v_call: TRBV7-6
cdr3_aa: CASSFRDRGPLSF

j_call: TRBJ2-7
v_call: TRBV4-1
cdr3_aa: CASSQDVRGYEQYF

j_call: TRBJ1-2
v_call: TRBV6-1
cdr3_aa: CASSEGSAAGYGYTF

j_call: TRBJ1-6
v_call: TRBV5-6
cdr3_aa: CASSLEGTGSPLHF

j_call: TRBJ2-6
v_call: TRBV4-1
cdr3_aa: CASSHEGQGRSGANVLTF

j_call: TRBJ1-2
v_call: TRBV30
cdr3_aa: CAWSLGGDYGYTF

j_call: TRBJ2-2
v_call: TRBV6-6
cdr3_aa: CASSRDSTPGELFF

j_call: TRBJ2-6
v_call: TRBV6-4
cdr3_aa: CASSDATGTGANVLTF

j_call: TRBJ1-1
v_call: TRBV7-2
cdr3_aa: CASSIRGGQNFMNTEAFF

j_call: TRBJ1-6
v_call: TRBV9
cdr3_aa: CASSARQGYYNSPLHF

j_call: TRBJ2-7
v_call: TRBV2
cdr3_aa: CASTELGWVVAYEQYF

j_call: TRBJ2-2
v_call: TRBV7-7
cdr3_aa: CASSLTGGAVNTGELFF

j_call: TRBJ1-5
v_call: TRBV6-5
cdr3_aa: CASIFRGQSQPQHF

j_call: TRBJ2-2
v_call: TRBV6-6
cdr3_aa: CASSYSGRGNAGELFF

j_call: TRBJ1-1
v_call: TRBV18
cdr3_aa: CASSPFGGGSNTEAFF

j_call: TRBJ1-1
v_call: TRBV19
cdr3_aa: CASSPRRERMNTEAFF

j_call: TRBJ2-7
v_call: TRBV19
cdr3_aa: CASSIGGSSQGRYEQYF

j_call: TRBJ2-1
v_call: TRBV13
cdr3_aa: CASSPAQVGEQFF

j_call: TRBJ2-3
v_call: TRBV4-3
cdr3_aa: CASSQDFLTDTQYF

j_call: TRBJ1-5
v_call: TRBV7-2
cdr3_aa: CASSLGLNQPQHF

j_call: TRBJ1-6
v_call: TRBV19
cdr3_aa: CASSPRGTYGNSPLHF

j_call: TRBJ2-2
v_call: TRBV29-1
cdr3_aa: CSVDQGPGELFF

j_call: TRBJ2-5
v_call: TRBV6-1
cdr3_aa: CASRVAGAGSETQYF

j_call: TRBJ1-1
v_call: TRBV7-9
cdr3_aa: CASSLGGRGMNTEAFF

j_call: TRBJ2-7
v_call: TRBV5-1
cdr3_aa: CASSGGDRSSYEQYF

j_call: TRBJ2-7
v_call: TRBV11-3
cdr3_aa: CASSEGTLFRDNSYEQYF

j_call: TRBJ2-7
v_call: TRBV6-5
cdr3_aa: CASSIQRGTYEQYF

j_call: TRBJ2-3
v_call: TRBV5-6
cdr3_aa: CASIPAGEAHTDTQYF

j_call: TRBJ2-1
v_call: TRBV7-9
cdr3_aa: CASSPGTSGNYNEQFF